This TCR beta chain appears in the sequencing data of a study of CD8+CD57+ T cells in acquired aplastic anemia. Looking at the study overall: Mean DNA quantity obtained from sorted CD4+ and CD8+ cells was 2.5 to 4 ug.

The sequenced patients had an expansion of CD8+CD57+ cells seen by flow cytometry. Every patient presented with severe acquired aplastic anemia. Patients had received no therapy at the time of blood sampling. CDR3 and TCR beta VDJ profiling relied on genomic DNA as the template. TCRdb re-analysed the reads in MiXCR, keeping a single row per CDR3 protein. The sample holds around 150,000 distinct CDR3 sequences, under 55% seen once. The CDR3 has 16 residues. Trimming cost V 5 bases and J 6 bases, with 23 bases left between them. The germline V gene encodes CDR1 SGHTA and CDR2 FQGTGA. This clonotype was counted at least ten times.

The TCR sequence derives from a human donor with aplastic anemia. The source material was sorted CD4+, CD8+, or CD8+CD57+ T cells (not recorded which) from PBMCs. This chain links TRBV7-3 with TRBJ2-7; the D gene is possibly TRBD2 (6 bases). The CDR3 DNA sequence: TGTGCCAGCAGCCCTACCGGGGCGGGAAGGGGCGGCGAGCAGTACTTC. Residues: CASSPTGAGRGGEQYF.